This T cell receptor (beta chain) was found in a study of T cell repertoires in cytomegalovirus infection. For the study at large: Well-studied HLA-B-restricted CMV epitopes were used in the study alongside recently identified HLA-C-restricted ones. Public signatures in TCR beta pointed to CMV infection and matching HLA type.

Study conclusions and caveats: CMV-specific TCR beta clonotypes restricted by HLA-C were the ones dominating the ex vivo response.

Concerning this clonotype itself: Its antigen is currently unknown.

TCRdb used MiXCR to reprocess the reads, holding one entry per CDR3 protein. Of approximately 910,000 distinct CDR3 sequences in the sample, less than 40% are singletons; the top ten hold 11% to 15%. This CDR3 contains 15 residues. V was pared by 5 bases and J by 8 bases, with 12 bases of the junction left unmatched. Per germline, CDR1 SQVTM and CDR2 ANQGSEA. The chain combines TRBV29-1 with TRBJ2-1; 10 bases line up with TRBD1. The sequence was obtained from a human donor in good health (CMV status not recorded). Some clones in this sample may be carry-over from other donors' samples. The sequencing here drew on cultured CD8+ T cells from PBMCs, taken from culture after CMV antigen stimulation. The DNA of the CDR3 is TGCAGCGTTCTAGGACAGGGGGATGCCTTAGATGAGCAGTTCTTC. It yields the protein CSVLGQGDALDEQFF.